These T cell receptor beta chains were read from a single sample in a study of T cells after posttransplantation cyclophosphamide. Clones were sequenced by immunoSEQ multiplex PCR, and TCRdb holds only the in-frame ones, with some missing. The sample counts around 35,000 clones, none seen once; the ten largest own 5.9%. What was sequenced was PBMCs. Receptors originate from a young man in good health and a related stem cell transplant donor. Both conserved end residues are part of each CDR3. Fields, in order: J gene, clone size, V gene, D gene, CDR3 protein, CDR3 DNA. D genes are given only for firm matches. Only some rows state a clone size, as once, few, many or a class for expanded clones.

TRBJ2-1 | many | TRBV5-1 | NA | CASSLGPGMREQFF | TGCGCCAGCAGCTTGGGGCCGGGTATGAGAGAGCAGTTCTTC
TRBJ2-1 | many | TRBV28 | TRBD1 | CASSSRGQNEQFF | TGTGCCAGCAGTTCCAGGGGGCAGAATGAGCAGTTCTTC
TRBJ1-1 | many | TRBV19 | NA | CASIRRDNTEAFF | TGTGCCAGTATTCGCAGAGATAACACTGAAGCTTTCTTT
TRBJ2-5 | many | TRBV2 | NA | CASSEIVQETQYF | TGTGCCAGCAGTGAAATAGTCCAAGAGACCCAGTACTTC
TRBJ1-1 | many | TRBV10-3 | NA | CAITEQPSQNTEAFF | TGTGCCATCACCGAACAGCCTTCCCAAAACACTGAAGCTTTCTTT
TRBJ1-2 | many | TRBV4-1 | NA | CASSQERNYGYTF | TGCGCCAGCAGCCAAGAGCGGAACTATGGCTACACCTTC
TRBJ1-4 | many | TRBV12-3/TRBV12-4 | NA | CASSLWGPQKLFF | TGTGCCAGCAGTTTATGGGGGCCTCAAAAACTGTTTTTT
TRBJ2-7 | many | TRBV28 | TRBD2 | CASRAGGPYEQYF | TGTGCCAGCAGGGCGGGGGGCCCCTACGAGCAGTACTTC
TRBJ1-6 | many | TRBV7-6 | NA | CASSLNKQFNSPLHF | TGTGCCAGCAGCTTAAACAAACAGTTTAATTCACCCCTCCACTTT
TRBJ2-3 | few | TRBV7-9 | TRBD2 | CASSLAPSGGVQLTDTQYF | TGTGCCAGCAGCTTAGCGCCTAGCGGGGGGGTCCAACTCACAGATACGCAGTATTTT
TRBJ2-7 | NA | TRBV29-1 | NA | CSVLAESYEQYF | TGCAGCGTTCTGGCGGAGTCCTACGAGCAGTACTTC
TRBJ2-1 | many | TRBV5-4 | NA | CASSSLFGTHEQFF | TGTGCCAGCAGCTCCCTCTTTGGGACTCATGAGCAGTTCTTC
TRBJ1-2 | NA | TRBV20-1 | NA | CSARGKDGYTF | TGCAGTGCCCGGGGAAAGGACGGCTACACCTTC
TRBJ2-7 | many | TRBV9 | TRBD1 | CASSANIGDRGHEQYF | TGTGCCAGCAGCGCAAATATCGGGGACAGGGGGCACGAGCAGTACTTC